The 32 T cell receptor beta chains below were found in one sample sequenced in a study of CD8 T cells in Susac syndrome. Reverse transcription used roughly 0.45 to 1 ug RNA and random hexamers. TCRdb fed the immunoSEQ multiplex PCR reads into MiXCR, producing one record per CDR3 protein. The table records some 450,000 distinct CDR3 sequences, approximately 85% of them present only once. Sequencing was carried out using CD8+ T cells from PBMCs. These receptors were taken from a human donor with multiple sclerosis.

This clonotype was recorded only once. The chain has TRBV14 and TRBJ2-6; D perhaps matches TRBD2 (6 bases). Germline lookup yields CDR1 SGHDN and CDR2 FVKESK. The CDR3 is made up of 21 amino acids. Trimming shortened V by 3 bases and J by 0 bases, and 24 bases separated the two germline ends. The CDR3 protein is CASSQTGGLTGNISGANVLTF. The CDR3, as DNA: TGTGCCAGCAGCCAGACCGGGGGACTTACCGGGAACATCTCTGGGGCCAACGTCCTGACTTTC.

The rearrangement links TRBV7-3 to TRBJ2-1; the match to TRBD2 covers 9 bases. The CDR3 totals 18 residues. Germline trimming cut 5 bases from V and 2 bases from J; bases unmatched to any gene: 13. Germline V CDR1 and CDR2: SGHTA, FQGTGA. The CDR3 DNA follows: TGTGCCAGCAGCCCCACCACACGTCCTAGCGGGGCCTACAATGAGCAGTTCTTC. It codes for CASSPTTRPSGAYNEQFF.

This chain joins TRBV12-3 or TRBV12-4 and TRBJ2-7; D is perhaps TRBD2 (5 bases). V lost 1 base to trimming and J lost 6 bases, with 13 bases between them. The CDR3 consists of 14 residues. The CDR3 DNA reads TGTGCCAGCAGTTTAGTCGGGGATCCGGGCGAGCAGTACTTC. It specifies CASSLVGDPGEQYF.

The CDR3 is CASSPTGTGTTEAFF. The CDR3, as DNA: TGTGCCAGCAGCCCCACCGGGACAGGGACCACTGAAGCTTTCTTT. V usage is TRBV7-9 and J usage is TRBJ1-1, with 9 bases fitting TRBD1. V lost 5 bases to trimming and J lost 4 bases; unmatched junction nucleotides: 8. The CDR3 runs 15 residues. CDR1 and CDR2 from the germline V gene are SEHNR and FQNEAQ (reference sequence).

This clonotype occurred a few times. The rearrangement joins TRBV30 to TRBJ2-1, with 10 bases matching TRBD1. This CDR3 comprises 14 residues. CDR1 GTSNPN and CDR2 SVGIG come from the germline V gene (reference sequence). V shed 3 bases and J 14 bases; nucleotides not matched to a gene: 13. CDR3: CAWRPGQGSPREFF. In DNA form, the CDR3 reads TGTGCCTGGAGACCGGGACAGGGGTCCCCACGGGAGTTCTTC. The full variable domain, its missing parts supplied by reference TRBV30 and TRBJ2-1, is SQTIHQWPATLVQPVGSPLSLECTVEGTSNPNLYWYRQAAGRGLQLLFYSVGIGQISSEVPQNLSASRPQDRQFILSSKKLLLSDSGFYLCAWRPGQGSPREFFGPGTRLTVL.

This clonotype has just one count. V usage is TRBV2 and J usage is TRBJ1-2, with 12 bases lining up with TRBD1. This CDR3 is 13 amino acids long. The V gene's germline CDR1 is SNHLY and CDR2 FYNNEI. The ends lost 10 bases at V and 7 bases at J; junction bases unmatched: 7. The CDR3 nucleotides are TGTGCCATCCGTGGGACAGGGGGCTTTGGCTACACCTTC. Its translation is CAIRGTGGFGYTF. Using reference TRBV2 and TRBJ1-2 for the parts outside the CDR3, the full variable domain is EPEVTQTPSHQVTQMGQEVILRCVPISNHLYFYWYRQILGQKVEFLVSFYNNEISEKSEIFDDQFSVERPDGSNFTLKIRSTKLEDSAMYFCAIRGTGGFGYTFGSGTRLTVV.

CDR3 sequence (DNA): TGTGCCAGTAAAATCAGGGAAATTAACACTGAAGCTTTCTTT. Amino acid sequence: CASKIREINTEAFF. The V call is TRBV6-1, the J call TRBJ1-1; maybe TRBD1 (5 bases). Trimming removed 9 bases at V and 2 bases at J, with 16 bases between. CDR1 and CDR2 (germline): MNHNS, SASEGT. The CDR3 runs 14 residues.

The V and J genes are TRBV5-6 and TRBJ2-1; D possibly corresponds to TRBD2 (5 bases). The CDR3 contains 15 residues. Trimming removed 0 bases from V and 1 base from J, with 8 bases in between. The germline V gene encodes CDR1 SGHDT and CDR2 YYEEEE. CDR3: CASSLAEGSYNEQFF. CDR3 in DNA: TGTGCCAGCAGCTTGGCAGAGGGATCCTACAATGAGCAGTTCTTC.

This clonotype was seen only a few times. The gene calls are TRBV27 and TRBJ1-1; no clear D. There are 14 residues in the CDR3. Germline assignment: CDR1 MNHEY and CDR2 SMNVEV (reference sequence). V shed 3 bases and J shed 2 bases, with 10 bases lying between them. As DNA, the CDR3 is TGTGCCAGCAGTTTTACGGGAGCCAACACTGAAGCTTTCTTT. Protein: CASSFTGANTEAFF.

This clonotype was counted once. The rearrangement links TRBV12-3 or TRBV12-4 to TRBJ1-2; D gene ambiguous. Trimming shortened V by 6 bases and J by 3 bases, and 11 bases separated the two germline ends. This CDR3 is 13 amino acids long. This chain's CDR3 is CASSANEYYGYTF. Written as DNA, the CDR3 is TGTGCCAGCAGCGCCAATGAATACTATGGCTACACCTTC.

The V gene is TRBV3-1, the J gene TRBJ1-4; the D gene is possibly TRBD1 (5 bases). Per the germline V gene, CDR1 is LGHDT and CDR2 is YNNKEL (reference sequence). The length of the CDR3 is 15 residues. Between the trimmed V and J ends, which lost 0 bases and 7 bases, there was a span of 12 bases. CDR3 bases: TGTGCCAGCAGCCAAGATGGGGGGATTGGTGAAAAACTGTTTTTT. It encodes CASSQDGGIGEKLFF.

This clonotype has more than one count but fewer than ten. V usage is TRBV7-8 and J usage is TRBJ2-3; D tentatively fits TRBD1 or TRBD2 (5 bases each). In germline, CDR1 is SGHVS, CDR2 FQNEAQ. The CDR3 length is 13 residues. V dropped 6 bases and J dropped 2 bases, with 9 bases sitting between them. The CDR3 DNA reads as TGTGCCAGCAGGGGGGTACTCACAGATACGCAGTATTTT. Protein: CASRGVLTDTQYF.

This clonotype was seen a single time. J is TRBJ1-1 and V is TRBV5-1; D gene ambiguous. Germline CDR1 reads SGHRS; CDR2 reads YFSETQ. This CDR3 has 12 amino acids. The V end lost 6 bases, the J end lost 2 bases, and 8 bases lay between the germline ends. Here the CDR3 DNA reads TGCGCCAGCACCACAGAAAACACTGAAGCTTTCTTT. It encodes CASTTENTEAFF.

In its sample, this clonotype was seen once. This chain links TRBV28 with TRBJ2-3, with D hard to call. Germline CDR1 reads MDHEN; CDR2 reads SYDVKM. The CDR3 is made up of 14 amino acids. V was shortened by 10 bases and J by 0 bases, with 14 bases between the two germline ends. CDR3: CAILGLYSTDTQYF. DNA of the CDR3: TGTGCCATCCTGGGTCTTTATAGCACAGATACGCAGTATTTT.

This sequence joins TRBV3-1 and TRBJ1-2; 10 bases are a match to TRBD1. V dropped 3 bases and J dropped 3; count of bases not matched to a gene: 4. Germline CDR1 is LGHDT and CDR2 is YNNKEL (reference sequence). The CDR3 totals 15 residues. The CDR3 DNA reads TGTGCCAGCAGCCAGGGGACAGGGGTTTACTATGGCTACACCTTC. Protein: CASSQGTGVYYGYTF.

The chain couples TRBV5-5 to TRBJ2-3; 7 nucleotides agree with TRBD1. This CDR3 comprises 15 residues. The V segment lost 4 bases and the J segment 5 bases; nucleotides outside the gene matches: 10. Germline V gene lookup returns CDR1 SGHKS and CDR2 YYEKEE (reference sequence). The CDR3 nucleotides read TGTGCCAGCAGCGACCTGACAGGGATTCGAGATACGCAGTATTTT. Its translation: CASSDLTGIRDTQYF.

This sequence joins TRBV7-9 and TRBJ2-1, with D possibly being TRBD2 (5 bases). This CDR3 comprises 12 residues. V lost 1 base and J lost 9, with 7 bases in between. The V gene's germline CDR1 is SEHNR and CDR2 FQNEAQ (reference sequence). The DNA for the CDR3 is TGTGCCAGCAGCTTAGATAGCGTTGAGCAGTTCTTC. This codes for CASSLDSVEQFF.

This chain's CDR3 is CASSTGVVGEKLFF. CDR3 in DNA: TGTGCCAGCAGTACAGGGGTGGTCGGTGAAAAACTGTTTTTT. The chain is built from TRBV6-6 and TRBJ1-4, with 7 positions matching TRBD1. The CDR3 totals 14 residues. The germline V gene has CDR1 MNHNY and CDR2 SVGAGI (reference sequence). The junction had 7 bases not matched to a gene; V was cut back by 5 bases and J by 7 bases.

V and J are TRBV12-3 or TRBV12-4 and TRBJ2-7; D is tentatively TRBD1 or TRBD2 (5 bases each). The CDR3 has 12 residues. V was pared by 8 bases and J by 4 bases, with 12 bases between. CDR3 DNA sequence: TGTGCCAGCGGGGGTATAGGATACGAGCAGTACTTC. It is translated as CASGGIGYEQYF.

V and J are TRBV7-8 and TRBJ2-5; 12 bases align to TRBD2. CDR1 and CDR2 (germline): SGHVS, FQNEAQ. J gave up 4 bases and V 4 bases, and 1 base lay outside the gene matches. The CDR3 runs to 14 residues. The CDR3 spells CASSWGLAGETQYF. The CDR3, as DNA: TGTGCCAGCAGCTGGGGACTAGCGGGAGAGACCCAGTACTTC.

The rearrangement joins TRBV29-1 to TRBJ2-2, with 9 bases that match TRBD2. This CDR3 spans 16 amino acids. Looked up from germline, CDR1 is SQVTM and CDR2 is ANQGSEA. V lost 4 bases, J lost 6 bases, and 12 bases stayed unmatched. In DNA form, the CDR3 reads TGCAGCGTTGGGGGGATAGCGGGAGACATGGCCGGGGAGCTGTTTTTT. Translation: CSVGGIAGDMAGELFF.

The chain uses TRBV6-5 and TRBJ2-2; 9 bases fit TRBD1. The V segment lost 4 bases and the J segment 6 bases; nucleotides outside the gene matches: 9. Germline CDR1 and CDR2: MNHEY and SVGAGI. The CDR3 consists of 16 residues. For the CDR3, the DNA is TGTGCCAGCAGTTTCGGGACAGGGATAGCAGCCGGGGAGCTGTTTTTT. Protein sequence: CASSFGTGIAAGELFF.

The CDR3 nucleotides read TGCAGCGTTGAAGGACTAGACGGCTCCTACGAGCAGTACTTC. Translating it yields CSVEGLDGSYEQYF. The chain couples TRBV29-1 to TRBJ2-7; perhaps TRBD2 as D (6 bases). Trimming removed 1 base at V and 0 bases at J, with 10 bases between. The germline gives CDR1 SQVTM, CDR2 ANQGSEA. The CDR3 consists of 14 residues.

This chain uses TRBV7-9 with TRBJ2-5; possibly TRBD1 for D (7 bases). Per the germline V gene, CDR1 is SEHNR and CDR2 is FQNEAQ (reference sequence). The CDR3 runs 14 residues. V gave up 5 bases and J gave up 1 base, with 11 bases separating them. In nucleotides, the CDR3 is TGTGCCAGCAGCCAGGGGGGTCCCCAAGAGACCCAGTACTTC. Its protein is CASSQGGPQETQYF.

The CDR3 DNA reads TGCGCCAGCAGCCTGGGTGTGGCTTTATATTCAGAGCAGTTCTTC. Its protein product is CASSLGVALYSEQFF. The chain couples TRBV5-1 to TRBJ2-1; the D is unclear. The CDR3 runs 15 residues. The V end was cut by 4 bases, the J end by 10 bases, with 21 bases between. Germline-derived CDR1 and CDR2 are SGHRS and YFSETQ.

This clonotype was seen only a few times. The V and J genes are TRBV19 and TRBJ2-7, with D tentatively TRBD1 or TRBD2 (5 bases each). Germline V gene lookup returns CDR1 LNHDA and CDR2 SQIVND (reference sequence). Trimming stripped 3 bases from V and 6 bases from J, with 15 bases between. CDR3 length: 14 amino acids. CDR3 loop: CASSIGTNGGEQYF. The CDR3 coding sequence is TGTGCCAGTAGTATCGGGACGAACGGAGGCGAGCAGTACTTC.

The chain recombines TRBV5-6 with TRBJ2-1, with D perhaps matching TRBD2 (5 bases). Germline CDR1 reads SGHDT; CDR2 reads YYEEEE. This CDR3 has 12 amino acids. The V end was cut by 4 bases, the J end by 16 bases, with 18 bases between. The CDR3 reads CASSLQRQVYFF. CDR3 coding DNA: TGTGCCAGCAGCCTCCAGCGGCAAGTATATTTCTTC.

This clonotype was observed a single time. The chain employs TRBV5-4 and TRBJ2-3; D not resolved. Germline V CDR1 and CDR2: SGHNT, YYREEE (reference sequence). The CDR3 spans 15 residues. V shed 0 bases and J shed 3 bases, with 11 bases lying between them. The CDR3 region is CASSLEGIRTDTQYF. CDR3 nucleotides: TGTGCCAGCAGCTTGGAGGGTATCAGGACAGATACGCAGTATTTT. Together with reference TRBV5-4 and TRBJ2-3, the CDR3 gives the full variable domain: ETGVTQSPTHLIKTRGQQVTLRCSSQSGHNTVSWYQQALGQGPQFIFQYYREEENGRGNFPPRFSGLQFPNYSSELNVNALELDDSALYLCASSLEGIRTDTQYFGPGTRLTVL.

The genes are TRBV7-9 and TRBJ2-2; TRBD1 matches at 9 bases. This CDR3 spans 17 amino acids. The germline V gene has CDR1 SEHNR and CDR2 FQNEAQ (reference sequence). The V segment lost 5 bases and the J segment 4 bases; nucleotides outside the gene matches: 11. Here the CDR3 reads CASSPPWTGVGTGELFF. The CDR3, as DNA: TGTGCCAGCAGCCCCCCTTGGACAGGGGTAGGCACCGGGGAGCTGTTTTTT.

The V call is TRBV24-1, the J call TRBJ1-5; no definite D call. The germline V gene has CDR1 KGHDR and CDR2 SFDVKD. The CDR3 runs to 14 residues. V lost 4 bases and J lost 4, with 10 bases in between. The CDR3 bases are TGTGCCACCAGTGACGTCAGCTCGAATCAGCCCCAGCATTTT. It specifies CATSDVSSNQPQHF.

The genes are TRBV20-1 and TRBJ2-7; TRBD2 matches at 8 bases. The CDR3 spans 19 residues. CDR1 and CDR2 (germline): DFQATT, SNEGSKA (reference sequence). The V and J ends lost 0 bases and 0 bases, in that order; junction bases with no gene match: 16. The chain's CDR3 is CSARDFFRAGDYSSYEQYF. As DNA, the CDR3 is TGCAGTGCTAGAGACTTTTTTCGAGCGGGAGATTATAGCTCCTACGAGCAGTACTTC.

The chain is built from TRBV29-1 and TRBJ2-2; D may match TRBD1 or TRBD2 (5 bases each). CDR1 and CDR2 (germline): SQVTM, ANQGSEA. This CDR3 comprises 13 residues. V lost 6 bases and J lost 6, with 14 bases in between. CDR3 loop: CSVWGIGAGELFF. CDR3 nucleotides: TGCAGCGTGTGGGGGATCGGGGCCGGGGAGCTGTTTTTT.